This TCR beta chain was found in a study of blood T cell repertoires in COVID-19. On the study more broadly: Both acute and convalescent COVID-19 samples were obtained from the United States, Italy and Spain. Sources were T cells, B-cell-depleted T cells, or PBMCs; the material itself was cDNA or gDNA.

Original methodology: Reference gene primer amplification yielded estimated nucleated cell counts. Assay used: immunoSEQ multiplex PCR; TCRdb lists only in-frame clones, some missing. The V and J calls and clone size were taken over from that table, and D and trimming were inferred from the DNA. The sample holds about 340,000 clones, around 88% seen once. The CDR3 covers 12 residues. Trimming took 7 bases from V and 3 from J, leaving 9 bases between them. Germline V gene lookup returns CDR1 SNHLY and CDR2 FYNNEI. Sample: peripheral blood. The chain uses TRBV2 and TRBJ1-2, with D hard to call. This clonotype originated in a man between 25 and 39 years old with active or convalescent COVID-19. The CDR3 sequence: CASIFVDYGYTF. The DNA for the CDR3 is TGTGCCAGCATCTTTGTTGACTATGGCTACACCTTC.